The table lists the clone carrying this T cell receptor (beta chain) with a few counts. This record comes from a study of blood T cell repertoires in COVID-19. Study-wide background: Samples of COVID-19 (acute and convalescent) were obtained from the United States, Italy and Spain.

This CDR3 contains 21 residues. In the authors' workflow: Estimation of nucleated cell counts was performed using reference gene primer amplification. Using immunoSEQ multiplex PCR, the repertoire was profiled, and TCRdb retains in-frame clones only, with some absent. Clonal size and the V and J genes are those of that table, whereas D and trimming came from the DNA. Among about 99,000 clones listed, approximately 89% were seen once. The clonotype comes from a woman older than 75 in a cohort sampled during active COVID-19. The chain links TRBV12-2 to TRBJ2-7; the table's TRBD2 call for D was not verified on the DNA. TRBV12-2 is assigned pseudogene status. The sequencing sample was made of peripheral blood. CDR3 in amino acids: CASRLGERGGRITSSSYEQYF. DNA of the CDR3: TGTGCAAGTCGCTTAGGAGAGCGGGGGGGCCGCATAACCTCGAGCTCCTACGAGCAGTACTTC.